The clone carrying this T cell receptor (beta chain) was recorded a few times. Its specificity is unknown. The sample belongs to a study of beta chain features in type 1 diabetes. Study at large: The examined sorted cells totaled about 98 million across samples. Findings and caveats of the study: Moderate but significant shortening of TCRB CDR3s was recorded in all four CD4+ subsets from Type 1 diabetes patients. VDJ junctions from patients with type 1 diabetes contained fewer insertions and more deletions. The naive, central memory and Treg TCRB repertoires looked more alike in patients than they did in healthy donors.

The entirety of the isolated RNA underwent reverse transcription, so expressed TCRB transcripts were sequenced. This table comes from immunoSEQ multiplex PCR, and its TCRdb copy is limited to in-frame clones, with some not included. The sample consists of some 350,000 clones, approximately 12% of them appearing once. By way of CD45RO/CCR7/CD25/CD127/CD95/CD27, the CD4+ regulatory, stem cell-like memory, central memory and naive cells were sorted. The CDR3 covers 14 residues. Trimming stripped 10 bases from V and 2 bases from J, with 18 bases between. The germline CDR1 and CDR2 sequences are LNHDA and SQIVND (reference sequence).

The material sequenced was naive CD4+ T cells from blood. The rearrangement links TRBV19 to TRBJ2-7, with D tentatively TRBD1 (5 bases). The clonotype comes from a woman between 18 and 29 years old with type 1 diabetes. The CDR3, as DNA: TGTGCCACACGGGCTGGAGACAGTACCTACGAGCAGTACTTC. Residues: CATRAGDSTYEQYF.